These T cell receptor beta chains were read from a single sample in a study of technical replicates of blood from several donors. Sequencing was performed with immunoSEQ multiplex PCR; in TCRdb, only in-frame clones are kept and a portion is missing. Found here are 85,000 to 100,000 clones, nearly 97% of them singletons; the top ten hold 0.22%. The sequenced sample consisted of T cells isolated from PBMCs. These receptors were taken from a human donor in good health. Each CDR3 is given with its conserved first and last residue. The D gene is left open where the match is weak. Some rows mark clone size as missing; the rest say once, few, many or name a class of expanded clone.

j_call v_call d_call clone_size cdr3_nt cdr3_aa
TRBJ1-2 TRBV7-9 - - TGTGCCAGCAGCCTCGAGGTCGGGTATGGCTACACCTTC CASSLEVGYGYTF
TRBJ2-3 TRBV7-8 - - TGTGCCAGCAGCTCCCTGGGCGAGCCCGCAGATACGCAGTATTTT CASSSLGEPADTQYF
TRBJ1-4 TRBV6-5 - - TGTGCCAGCAGTTACTCGTCTGGGGAGGGGGAAAAACTGTTTTTT CASSYSSGEGEKLFF
TRBJ1-5 TRBV5-8 TRBD1 few TGTGCCAGCAGCTTAGGGACAGAGTCCAATCAGCCCCAGCATTTT CASSLGTESNQPQHF
TRBJ1-2 TRBV5-4 - - TGTGCCAGCAGCTTGCCTCAGGTCGGCGCATCCTATGGCTACACCTTC CASSLPQVGASYGYTF
TRBJ1-1 TRBV30 - - TGTGCCTGGAGTGGAGGTCCTGAAGCTTTCTTT CAWSGGPEAFF
TRBJ1-2 TRBV2 - - TGTGCCAGCAGTATAGAGGGTTCGGGCTACACCTTC CASSIEGSGYTF
TRBJ2-2 TRBV9 TRBD2 - TGTGCCAGCAGCCAAAGCGGGGCCGGGGAGCTGTTTTTT CASSQSGAGELFF
TRBJ1-2 TRBV5-1 TRBD1 - TGCGCCAGCAGCTTGGGGGGCGACAGGGGGCAATATGGCTACACCTTC CASSLGGDRGQYGYTF
TRBJ2-1 TRBV7-8 TRBD2 - TGTGCCAGCAGCCCGAAACGAATTAAACTAGCGGGAGATGACAATGAGCAGTTCTTC CASSPKRIKLAGDDNEQFF
TRBJ1-3 TRBV29-1 - - TGCAGCGTTGAACAGGGTCACTCTGGAAACACCATATATTTT CSVEQGHSGNTIYF
TRBJ1-5 TRBV25-1 - - TGTGCCAGCAGTGAGCTCGGACTGGTCAATCAGCCCCAGCATTTT CASSELGLVNQPQHF
TRBJ2-2 TRBV5-8 - - TGTGCCAGCAGCCCCTACAGGGTTAGGGACACCGGGGAGCTGTTTTTT CASSPYRVRDTGELFF
TRBJ1-1 TRBV7-9 - - TGTGCCAGCAGCCCCCAACAGGCGAGCACTGAAGCTTTCTTT CASSPQQASTEAFF
TRBJ2-7 TRBV19 - - TGTGCCAGCCACACCCACCAACCCTACGAGCAGTACTTC CASHTHQPYEQYF
TRBJ2-1 TRBV18 TRBD1 - TGTGCCAGCTCACCATCACCACAGGGGCATGAGCAGTTCTTC CASSPSPQGHEQFF